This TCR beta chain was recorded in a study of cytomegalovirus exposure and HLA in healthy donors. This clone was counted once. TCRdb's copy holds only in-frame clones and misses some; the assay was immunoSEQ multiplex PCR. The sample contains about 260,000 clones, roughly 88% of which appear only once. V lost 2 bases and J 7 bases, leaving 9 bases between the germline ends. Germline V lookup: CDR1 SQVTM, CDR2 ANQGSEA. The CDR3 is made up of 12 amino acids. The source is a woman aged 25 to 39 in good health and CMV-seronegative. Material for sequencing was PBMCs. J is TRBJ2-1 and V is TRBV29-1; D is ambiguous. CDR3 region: CSVEPTANEQFF. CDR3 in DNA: TGCAGCGTTGAACCCACAGCTAATGAGCAGTTCTTC.